A single sample gave rise to the 7 T cell receptor beta chains below, sequenced in a study of Tregs in tolerant kidney transplant recipients. Method: immunoSEQ multiplex PCR; TCRdb's copy keeps in-frame clones and lacks some. The table includes 90,000 to 130,000 clones, almost 90% detected once. The starting material was CD4+ T cells from blood, obtained before the transplant. The origin of the receptors is a human donor who received a combined kidney and bone marrow transplant.

CDR3 coding DNA: TGTGCCAGCAGCCAAGGACAGGGCGGTGAAGCTTTCTTT. Protein sequence: CASSQGQGGEAFF. The rearrangement links TRBV12-2 to TRBJ1-1; TRBD1 is the table's D call, not checked against the DNA. TRBV12-2 is reported as a pseudogene. CDR3 length: 13 amino acids.

The chain has TRBV9 and TRBJ2-5, with 9 bases identical to TRBD2. Germline-derived CDR1 and CDR2 are SGDLS and YYNGEE. The CDR3 consists of 17 residues. J lost 5 bases, V lost 0 bases, and 11 bases had no gene match. The CDR3 protein is CASSVATSSGATETQYF. The CDR3 nucleotides read TGTGCCAGCAGCGTAGCTACGTCTAGCGGGGCGACGGAGACCCAGTACTTC.

J is TRBJ2-7 and V is TRBV7-2; D might be TRBD1 (6 bases). CDR3 length: 15 residues. V was pared by 5 bases and J by 0 bases, with 14 bases between. CDR1 is SGHTA and CDR2 is FQGNSA in the germline V gene. The CDR3 DNA is TGTGCCAGCAGCACAGGGAGATTAAACTCCTACGAGCAGTACTTC. Amino acids: CASSTGRLNSYEQYF.

The V and J genes are TRBV2 and TRBJ1-2; D possibly corresponds to TRBD1 (5 bases). The CDR3 sequence is 14 residues long. Trimming removed 6 bases from V and 8 bases from J, with 19 bases in between. Germline loops: CDR1 SNHLY, CDR2 FYNNEI. CDR3: CASSRGGALYGYTF. As DNA, the CDR3 is TGTGCCAGCAGCCGTGGAGGGGCTCTCTACGGCTACACCTTC.

The chain employs TRBV29-1 and TRBJ2-7, with 9 positions matching TRBD1. This CDR3 is built from 15 residues. CDR1 and CDR2 from the germline V gene are SQVTM and ANQGSEA. Trimming cost V 4 bases and J 0 bases; bases outside gene matches: 7. The CDR3 coding sequence is TGCAGCGTTGCTCCGGGACAGGGCAGCTCCTACGAGCAGTACTTC. It translates to CSVAPGQGSSYEQYF.

The chain links TRBV28 to TRBJ2-3, with 7 bases that match TRBD1. There are 16 residues in the CDR3. Looked up from germline, CDR1 is MDHEN and CDR2 is SYDVKM. V trimming: 5 bases; J trimming: 2 bases; junction bases outside the gene matches: 10. This chain's CDR3 is CASSPTDRVATDTQYF. The CDR3 DNA sequence: TGTGCCAGCAGTCCGACCGACAGGGTGGCCACAGATACGCAGTATTTT. Together with reference TRBV28 and TRBJ2-3, the CDR3 gives the full variable domain: DVKVTQSSRYLVKRTGEKVFLECVQDMDHENMFWYRQDPGLGLRLIYFSYDVKMKEKGDIPEGYSVSREKKERFSLILESASTNQTSMYLCASSPTDRVATDTQYFGPGTRLTVL.

The genes are TRBV11-3 and TRBJ2-5; 10 bases map to TRBD1. Germline CDR1 and CDR2: SGHNT and YENEEA. The length of the CDR3 is 15 residues. With V trimmed by 3 bases and J by 5 bases, 6 bases remained unmatched. The CDR3 DNA reads TGTGCCAGCAGCTTCTCCGGGACAGGGGCTGAGACCCAGTACTTC. Amino acid sequence: CASSFSGTGAETQYF.